These 3 T cell receptor beta chains were all obtained from the same sample, sequenced in a study of identical twins' blood T cells. TCRdb re-called the 5' RACE reads through MiXCR, storing one row per CDR3 protein. This sample has 350,000 to 400,000 distinct CDR3 sequences, with roughly 30% found just once. Material: PBMCs. The receptor source for this set is a woman aged 18 to 49 in good health.

V and J are TRBV7-2 and TRBJ2-2; no clear D gene. Trimming took 5 bases from V and 2 from J, leaving 15 bases between them. This CDR3 is built from 16 residues. CDR1 is SGHTA and CDR2 is FQGNSA in the germline V gene. The DNA for the CDR3 is TGTGCCAGCAGCGCAAGGAGTCTAGAAAACACCGGGGAGCTGTTTTTT. Its protein is CASSARSLENTGELFF.

This clonotype was counted between two and nine times. This sequence joins TRBV11-2 and TRBJ2-2; D possibly uses TRBD1 or TRBD2 (5 bases each). The CDR3 is 18 amino acids. V gave up 1 base and J gave up 0 bases, with 15 bases separating them. Germline V CDR1 and CDR2: SGHAT, FQNNGV. CDR3 region: CASSLGPLGPPNTGELFF. The CDR3 bases are TGTGCCAGCAGCTTAGGACCTTTGGGACCTCCGAACACCGGGGAGCTGTTTTTT.

J is TRBJ1-3 and V is TRBV11-2; weak D call: TRBD1 (5 bases). Trimming removed 3 bases from V and 7 bases from J, with 16 bases in between. Germline V CDR1 and CDR2: SGHAT, FQNNGV. The CDR3 contains 15 residues. CDR3 in DNA: TGTGCCAGCAGCTTTGAGACAGTGAGGTGGAACACCATATATTTT. Protein product: CASSFETVRWNTIYF.